This is a list of T cell receptor beta chains from one sample in a study of PD-1 blockade in classical Hodgkin lymphoma. The protocol was immunoSEQ multiplex PCR, while the TCRdb copy is restricted to in-frame clones and leaves out a portion. The sample comprises 25,000 to 35,000 clones, approximately 80% of which are singletons, and 0.5% to 0.65% rests with the top ten. The sample in question was CD4+ T cells from blood, obtained before the fourth cycle of nivolumab. The receptors were sampled from a human donor with classical Hodgkin lymphoma. Each CDR3 is given with its conserved first and last residue. Fields, in order: clone size, V gene, D gene, J gene, CDR3 protein, CDR3 DNA. D genes are given only for firm matches. Clone sizes are given selectively: once, few, many, or a class where the clone is expanded.

>NA|TRBV5-4|TRBD1|TRBJ2-3
CASSPRQGLSTDTQYF
TGTGCCAGCAGCCCAAGACAGGGGCTTAGCACAGATACGCAGTATTTT
>NA|TRBV6-5|NA|TRBJ1-2
CASSTRTSGNYGYTF
TGTGCCAGCAGTACACGGACTAGCGGGAACTATGGCTACACCTTC
>NA|TRBV2|TRBD1|TRBJ1-6
CASSGDRGYSPLHF
TGTGCCAGCAGTGGGGACAGGGGCTATTCACCCCTCCACTTT
>few|TRBV5-1|NA|TRBJ1-5
CASSLGDLPNQPQHF
TGCGCCAGCAGCTTGGGGGACCTTCCGAATCAGCCCCAGCATTTT
>once|TRBV9|NA|TRBJ1-1
CASSVEGSQTEAFF
TGTGCCAGCAGCGTAGAGGGGAGTCAGACTGAAGCTTTCTTT
>NA|TRBV5-1|NA|TRBJ1-1
CASSPIIGANTEAFF
TGCGCCAGCAGCCCTATTATCGGGGCTAACACTGAAGCTTTCTTT
>few|TRBV5-4|NA|TRBJ2-5
CASSLRPAQETQYF
TGTGCCAGCAGCTTACGGCCGGCCCAAGAGACCCAGTACTTC
>NA|TRBV28|NA|TRBJ2-7
CASRPTGFQDEQYF
TGTGCCAGCAGGCCTACAGGGTTTCAGGACGAGCAGTACTTC
>NA|TRBV5-1|NA|TRBJ2-4
CASSPVDRDKNIQYF
TGCGCCAGCAGCCCCGTCGACAGAGACAAAAACATTCAGTACTTC
>NA|TRBV6-1|NA|TRBJ1-3
CASSDGHSGNTIYF
TGTGCCAGCAGTGACGGCCACTCTGGAAACACCATATATTTT
>NA|TRBV10-2|NA|TRBJ2-7
CASGPGPSYEQYF
TGCGCCAGCGGACCAGGGCCCTCCTACGAGCAGTACTTC
>NA|TRBV7-9|NA|TRBJ2-2
CASSLISTGELFF
TGTGCCAGCAGCTTAATCTCTACCGGGGAGCTGTTTTTT
>NA|TRBV4-1|NA|TRBJ2-2
CASSQDGLNTGELFF
TGCGCCAGCAGCCAAGATGGGCTCAACACCGGGGAGCTGTTTTTT
>few|TRBV29-1|NA|TRBJ1-2
CSVQGKDGYTF
TGCAGCGTCCAAGGGAAGGACGGCTACACCTTC
>NA|TRBV5-1|NA|TRBJ2-5
CASRQALGRETQYF
TGCGCCAGTCGACAGGCCCTAGGTCGAGAGACCCAGTACTTC
>NA|TRBV5-1|NA|TRBJ2-5
CASSLMGQETQYF
TGCGCCAGCAGCTTGATGGGTCAAGAGACCCAGTACTTC
>NA|TRBV5-1|NA|TRBJ2-2
CASSQGLATGELFF
TGCGCCAGCAGCCAGGGCTTGGCCACCGGGGAGCTGTTTTTT
>few|TRBV4-1|NA|TRBJ1-3
CASSQDQGNTIYF
TGCGCCAGCAGCCAAGATCAGGGAAACACCATATATTTT
>NA|TRBV29-1|NA|TRBJ1-2
CSVERDGYGYTF
TGCAGCGTTGAAAGGGACGGCTATGGCTACACCTTC
>NA|TRBV7-9|NA|TRBJ2-7
CASSLEGGLSSYEQYF
TGCGCCAGCAGCTTAGAGGGAGGACTGAGCTCCTACGAGCAGTACTTC
>NA|TRBV5-1|TRBD2|TRBJ2-5
CASSSQTSGGETQYF
TGCGCCAGCAGCTCCCAGACTAGCGGGGGTGAGACCCAGTACTTC
>NA|TRBV28|NA|TRBJ2-7
CASSLGRGTYEQYF
TGTGCCAGCAGTTTGGGCCGGGGTACCTACGAGCAGTACTTC
>NA|TRBV27|NA|TRBJ2-3
CASSPKRDTQYF
TGTGCCAGCAGTCCTAAACGAGATACGCAGTATTTT
>once|TRBV5-5|TRBD1|TRBJ1-5
CASSSGQGAQPQHF
TGTGCCAGCAGCTCTGGACAGGGGGCTCAGCCCCAGCATTTT
>NA|TRBV30|NA|TRBJ1-1
CAWTLGRDTEAFF
TGTGCCTGGACGCTGGGTCGGGACACTGAAGCTTTCTTT
>NA|TRBV5-1|NA|TRBJ2-5
CASSLRADQETQYF
TGCGCCAGCAGCTTGAGGGCGGACCAAGAGACCCAGTACTTC
>once|TRBV6-5|NA|TRBJ1-1
CASSPTSGLTEAFF
TGTGCCAGCAGTCCTACCTCAGGGTTGACTGAAGCTTTCTTT
>few|TRBV11-2|NA|TRBJ1-6
CASSLTRSLYSPLHF
TGTGCCAGCAGCTTAACCAGGTCCCTCTATTCACCCCTCCACTTT
>once|TRBV5-4|TRBD2|TRBJ2-7
CASSRGLQAEQYF
TGTGCCAGCAGCCGGGGACTACAGGCCGAGCAGTACTTC
>NA|TRBV4-1|NA|TRBJ2-5
CASSQGPLLSRPGGETQYF
TGCGCCAGCAGCCAAGGTCCCCTACTCTCGCGGCCTGGGGGAGAGACCCAGTACTTC
>NA|TRBV7-3|NA|TRBJ1-1
CASTPRGAGITEAFF
TGTGCCAGCACCCCCCGGGGCGCCGGCATCACTGAAGCTTTCTTT
>NA|TRBV5-1|TRBD1|TRBJ2-4
CASSLGGQGIDIQYF
TGCGCCAGCAGCTTGGGCGGACAGGGGATCGACATTCAGTACTTC
>NA|TRBV6-4|TRBD1|TRBJ2-1
CASSTDRGKYNEQFF
TGTGCCAGCAGTACAGACAGGGGTAAATACAATGAGCAGTTCTTC
>NA|TRBV27|NA|TRBJ1-3
CASSPGVSGNTIYF
TGTGCCAGCAGTCCAGGAGTCTCTGGAAACACCATATATTTT
>NA|TRBV5-1|NA|TRBJ1-4
CASSLVGESNEKLFF
TGCGCCAGCAGCTTGGTAGGCGAAAGCAATGAAAAACTGTTTTTT
>NA|TRBV4-1|TRBD1|TRBJ1-1
CASSFPPGGRNTEAFF
TGCGCCAGCAGCTTTCCCCCAGGGGGTCGAAACACTGAAGCTTTCTTT
>NA|TRBV9|TRBD1|TRBJ1-1
CASSVRDRATEAFF
TGTGCCAGCAGCGTACGGGACAGGGCCACTGAAGCTTTCTTT
>once|TRBV7-6|TRBD1|TRBJ2-7
CASSLAPPRTGEVYEQYF
TGTGCCAGCAGCTTAGCCCCACCCAGGACAGGGGAGGTCTACGAGCAGTACTTC
>NA|TRBV7-3|TRBD2|TRBJ2-3
CASSLTAGGTDTQYF
TGTGCCAGCAGCTTAACAGCGGGGGGAACAGATACGCAGTATTTT
>NA|TRBV16|NA|TRBJ2-7
CASSQNVAYEQYF
TGTGCCAGCAGCCAAAATGTGGCTTACGAGCAGTACTTC
>once|TRBV5-1|TRBD1|TRBJ1-2
CASSLTGVLNYGYTF
TGCGCCAGCAGCTTGACAGGGGTGTTGAACTATGGCTACACCTTC
>NA|TRBV28|NA|TRBJ1-1
CASRTGPNTEAFF
TGTGCCAGCAGAACAGGGCCTAACACTGAAGCTTTCTTT
>NA|TRBV5-8|TRBD1|TRBJ1-5
CASSFEQGAMSNQPQHF
TGTGCCAGCAGCTTCGAACAGGGGGCGATGAGCAATCAGCCCCAGCATTTT
>NA|TRBV5-5|TRBD2|TRBJ2-3
CASSLRGLAGADTQYF
TGTGCCAGCAGCTTAAGGGGGCTAGCGGGGGCAGATACGCAGTATTTT
>NA|TRBV19|TRBD1|TRBJ1-2
CASSMRQGARGYTF
TGTGCCAGTAGTATGCGACAGGGGGCGAGGGGCTACACCTTC
>NA|TRBV6-6|TRBD2|TRBJ2-5
CASSSLTSGERETQYF
TGTGCCAGCAGTTCCTTGACTAGCGGGGAACGTGAGACCCAGTACTTC
>NA|TRBV5-1|NA|TRBJ1-2
CASSLTGFDGYTF
TGCGCCAGCAGCTTAACAGGGTTTGATGGCTACACCTTC
>NA|TRBV5-1|NA|TRBJ1-6
CASSLLVGGQDSPLHF
TGCGCCAGCAGCCTCCTGGTTGGGGGGCAGGATTCACCCCTCCACTTT
>few|TRBV6-6|TRBD1|TRBJ1-5
CASQDRVGRQPQHF
TGTGCCAGCCAGGACAGGGTTGGTCGGCAGCCCCAGCATTTT